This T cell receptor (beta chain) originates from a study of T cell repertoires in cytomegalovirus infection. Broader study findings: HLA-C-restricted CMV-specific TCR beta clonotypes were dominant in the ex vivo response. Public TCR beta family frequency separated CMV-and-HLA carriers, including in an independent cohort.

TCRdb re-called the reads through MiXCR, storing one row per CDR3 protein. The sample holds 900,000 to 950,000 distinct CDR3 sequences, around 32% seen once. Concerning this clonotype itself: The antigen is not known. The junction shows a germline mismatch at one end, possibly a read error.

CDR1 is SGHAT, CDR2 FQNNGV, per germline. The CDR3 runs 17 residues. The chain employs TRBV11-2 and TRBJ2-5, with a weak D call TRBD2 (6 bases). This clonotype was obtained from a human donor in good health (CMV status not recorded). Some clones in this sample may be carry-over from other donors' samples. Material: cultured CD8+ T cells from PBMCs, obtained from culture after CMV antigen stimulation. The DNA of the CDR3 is TGTGCCAACAGCTTTTGGACTACCGAAGGTACACAAGAGACCCAGTACTTC. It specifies CANSFWTTEGTQETQYF. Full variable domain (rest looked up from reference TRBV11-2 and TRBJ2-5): EAGVAQSPRYKIIEKRQSVAFWCNPISGHATLYWYQQILGQGPKLLIQFQNNGVVDDSQLPKDRFSAERLKGVDSTLKIQPAKLEDSAVYLCANSFWTTEGTQETQYFGPGTRLLVL.